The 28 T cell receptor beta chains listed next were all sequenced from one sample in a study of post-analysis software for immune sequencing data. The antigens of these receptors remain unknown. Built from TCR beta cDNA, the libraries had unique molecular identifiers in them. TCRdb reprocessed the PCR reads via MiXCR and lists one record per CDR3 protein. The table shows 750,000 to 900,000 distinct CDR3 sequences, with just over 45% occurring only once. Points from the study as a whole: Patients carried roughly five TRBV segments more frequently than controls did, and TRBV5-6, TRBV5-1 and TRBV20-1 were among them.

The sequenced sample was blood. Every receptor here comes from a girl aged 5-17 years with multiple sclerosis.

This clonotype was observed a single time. DNA of the CDR3: TGTGCCAGCAGCCAAGATCACGGCTATACCTACGAGCAGTACTTC. As protein: CASSQDHGYTYEQYF. This chain links TRBV3-1 with TRBJ2-7; D remains unclear. Between the trimmed V and J ends, which lost 0 bases and 2 bases, there was a span of 11 bases. The CDR3 length is 15 residues. Looked up from germline, CDR1 is LGHDT and CDR2 is YNNKEL (reference sequence).

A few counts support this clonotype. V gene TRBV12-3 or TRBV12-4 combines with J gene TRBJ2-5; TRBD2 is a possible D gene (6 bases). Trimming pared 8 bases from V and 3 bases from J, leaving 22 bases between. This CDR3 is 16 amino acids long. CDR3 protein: CASSLPRGWGEETQYF. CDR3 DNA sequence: TGTGCCAGCTCGCTGCCCCGGGGTTGGGGGGAAGAGACCCAGTACTTC.

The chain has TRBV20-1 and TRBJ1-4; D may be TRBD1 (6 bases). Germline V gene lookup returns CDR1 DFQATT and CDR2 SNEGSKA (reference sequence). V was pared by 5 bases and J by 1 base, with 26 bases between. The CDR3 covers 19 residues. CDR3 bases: TGCAGTGCTCCCCCCTTAGCCCAGGGGCGCGGGGGAACTAATGAAAAACTGTTTTTT. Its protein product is CSAPPLAQGRGGTNEKLFF.

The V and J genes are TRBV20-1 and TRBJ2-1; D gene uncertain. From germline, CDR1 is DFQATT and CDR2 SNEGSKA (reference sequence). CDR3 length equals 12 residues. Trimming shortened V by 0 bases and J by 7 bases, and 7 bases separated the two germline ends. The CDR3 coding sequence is TGCAGTGCTAGAGATCTGCTTAATGAGCAGTTCTTC. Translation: CSARDLLNEQFF.

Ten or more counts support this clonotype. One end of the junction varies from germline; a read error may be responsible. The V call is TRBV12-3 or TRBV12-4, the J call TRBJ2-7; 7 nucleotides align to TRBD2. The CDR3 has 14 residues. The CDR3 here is CASSLGGSVYEQYF. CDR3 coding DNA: TGTGCCAGCAGCTTAGGCGGGAGTGTCTACGAGCAGTACTTC.

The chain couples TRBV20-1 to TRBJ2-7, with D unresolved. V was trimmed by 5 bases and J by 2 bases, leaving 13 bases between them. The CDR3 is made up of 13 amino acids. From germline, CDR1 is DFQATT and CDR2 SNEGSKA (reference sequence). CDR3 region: CSAPSVEAYEQYF. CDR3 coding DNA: TGCAGTGCTCCTTCGGTCGAAGCCTACGAGCAGTACTTC.

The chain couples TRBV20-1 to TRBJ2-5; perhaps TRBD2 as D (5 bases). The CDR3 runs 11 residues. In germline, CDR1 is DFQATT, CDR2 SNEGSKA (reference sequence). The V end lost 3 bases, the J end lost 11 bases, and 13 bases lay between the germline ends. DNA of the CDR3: TGCAGTGCTAGGGGTCAAATAGCGCAGTACTTC. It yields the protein CSARGQIAQYF.

Here the CDR3 DNA reads TGTGCCAGCAGTGAGGCCGGACAGGGGCCCTATGGCTACACCTTC. Translated: CASSEAGQGPYGYTF. This chain links TRBV27 with TRBJ1-2; TRBD1 matches 9 bases. This CDR3 is built from 15 residues. Germline CDR1 is MNHEY and CDR2 is SMNVEV (reference sequence). Trimming took 5 bases from V and 4 from J; bases not matched to a gene: 8.

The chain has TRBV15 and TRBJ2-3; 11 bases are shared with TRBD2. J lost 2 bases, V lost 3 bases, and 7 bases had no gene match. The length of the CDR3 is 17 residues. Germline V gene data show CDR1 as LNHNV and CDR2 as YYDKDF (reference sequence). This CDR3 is CATSRNRLAGPTDTQYF. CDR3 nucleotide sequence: TGTGCCACCAGCAGGAACCGACTAGCGGGACCCACAGATACGCAGTATTTT.

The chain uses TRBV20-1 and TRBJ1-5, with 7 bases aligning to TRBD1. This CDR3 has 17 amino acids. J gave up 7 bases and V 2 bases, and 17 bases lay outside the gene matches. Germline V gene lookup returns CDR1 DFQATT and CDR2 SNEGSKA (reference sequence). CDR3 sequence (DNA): TGCAGTGCTAGAAAAGCGGGACAGCTTCTCTTAGGGCAGCCCCAGCATTTT. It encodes CSARKAGQLLLGQPQHF.

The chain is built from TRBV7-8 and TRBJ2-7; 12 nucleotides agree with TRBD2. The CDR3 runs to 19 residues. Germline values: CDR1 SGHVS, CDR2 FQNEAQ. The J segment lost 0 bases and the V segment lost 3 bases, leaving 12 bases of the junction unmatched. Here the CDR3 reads CASSFSSLAGGARSYEQYF. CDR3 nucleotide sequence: TGTGCCAGCAGCTTCAGCAGTCTAGCGGGAGGGGCCCGCTCCTACGAGCAGTACTTC. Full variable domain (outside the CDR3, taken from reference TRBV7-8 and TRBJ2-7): GAGVSQSPRYKVAKRGQDVALRCDPISGHVSLFWYQQALGQGPEFLTYFQNEAQLDKSGLPSDRFFAERPEGSVSTLKIQRTQQEDSAVYLCASSFSSLAGGARSYEQYFGPGTRLTVT.

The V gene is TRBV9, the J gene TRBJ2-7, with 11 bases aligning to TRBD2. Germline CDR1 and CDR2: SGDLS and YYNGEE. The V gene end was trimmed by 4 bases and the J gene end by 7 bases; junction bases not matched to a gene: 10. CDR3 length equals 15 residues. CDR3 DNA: TGTGCCAGCAGCATGGGGACTAGCGGATTAGGTGAGCAGTACTTC. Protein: CASSMGTSGLGEQYF.

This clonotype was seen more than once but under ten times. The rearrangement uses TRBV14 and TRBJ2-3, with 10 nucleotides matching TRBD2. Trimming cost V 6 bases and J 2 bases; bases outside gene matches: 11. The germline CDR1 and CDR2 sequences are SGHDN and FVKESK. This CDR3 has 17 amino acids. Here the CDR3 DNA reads TGTGCCAGCAGTCGAAGGACTAGCGGAACCTACACAGATACGCAGTATTTT. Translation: CASSRRTSGTYTDTQYF.

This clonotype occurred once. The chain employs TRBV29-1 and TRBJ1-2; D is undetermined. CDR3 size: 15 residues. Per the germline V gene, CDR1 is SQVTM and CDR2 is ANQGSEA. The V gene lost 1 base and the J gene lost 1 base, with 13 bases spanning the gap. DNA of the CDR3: TGCAGCGTTGAAGGGTTTCGTAACAATAACTATGGCTACACCTTC. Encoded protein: CSVEGFRNNNYGYTF.

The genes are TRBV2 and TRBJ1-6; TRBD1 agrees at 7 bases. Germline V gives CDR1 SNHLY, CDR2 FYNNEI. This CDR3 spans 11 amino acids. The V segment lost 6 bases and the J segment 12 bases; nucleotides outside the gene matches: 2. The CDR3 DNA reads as TGTGCCAGCAGCGACAGGGAACCCCTCCACTTT. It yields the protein CASSDREPLHF.

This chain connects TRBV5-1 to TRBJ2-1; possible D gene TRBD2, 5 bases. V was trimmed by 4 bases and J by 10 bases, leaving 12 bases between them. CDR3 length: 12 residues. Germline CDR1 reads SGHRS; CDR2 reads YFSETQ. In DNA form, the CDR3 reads TGCGCCAGCAGCGAGAGGGCTGGCGAGCAGTTCTTC. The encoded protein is CASSERAGEQFF.

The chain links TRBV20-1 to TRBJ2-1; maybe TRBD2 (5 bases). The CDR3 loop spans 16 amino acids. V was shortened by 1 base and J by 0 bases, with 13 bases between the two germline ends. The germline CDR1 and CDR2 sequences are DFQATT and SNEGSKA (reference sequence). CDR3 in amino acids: CSARVDSASSYNEQFF. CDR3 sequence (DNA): TGCAGTGCTAGAGTGGATAGCGCAAGCTCCTACAATGAGCAGTTCTTC.

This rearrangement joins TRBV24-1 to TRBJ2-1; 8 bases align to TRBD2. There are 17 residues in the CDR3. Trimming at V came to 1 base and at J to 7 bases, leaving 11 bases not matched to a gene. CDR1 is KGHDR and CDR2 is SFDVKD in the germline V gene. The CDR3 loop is CATSDLPAAGAGNEQFF. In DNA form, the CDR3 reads TGTGCCACCAGTGATTTACCCGCAGCGGGAGCGGGGAATGAGCAGTTCTTC.

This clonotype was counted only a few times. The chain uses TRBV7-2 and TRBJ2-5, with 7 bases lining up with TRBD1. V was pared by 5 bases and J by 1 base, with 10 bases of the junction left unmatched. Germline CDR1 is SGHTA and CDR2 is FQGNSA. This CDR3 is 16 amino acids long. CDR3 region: CASSRNPGTAQETQYF. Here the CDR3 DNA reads TGTGCCAGCAGCCGAAATCCCGGGACAGCCCAAGAGACCCAGTACTTC.

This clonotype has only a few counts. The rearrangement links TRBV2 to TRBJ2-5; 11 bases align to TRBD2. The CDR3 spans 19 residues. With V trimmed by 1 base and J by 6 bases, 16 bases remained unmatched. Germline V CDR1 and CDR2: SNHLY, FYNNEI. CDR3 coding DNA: TGTGCCAGCAGTGAAGTAGCGGGAGGGCCCCACGGCGTGAGGAAGACCCAGTACTTC. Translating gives CASSEVAGGPHGVRKTQYF.

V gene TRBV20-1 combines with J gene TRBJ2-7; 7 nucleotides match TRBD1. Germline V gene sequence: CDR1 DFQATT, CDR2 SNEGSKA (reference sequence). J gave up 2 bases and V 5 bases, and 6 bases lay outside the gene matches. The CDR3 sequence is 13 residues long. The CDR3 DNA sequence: TGCAGTGCTCCTAGGACAGGAGCCTACGAGCAGTACTTC. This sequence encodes CSAPRTGAYEQYF.

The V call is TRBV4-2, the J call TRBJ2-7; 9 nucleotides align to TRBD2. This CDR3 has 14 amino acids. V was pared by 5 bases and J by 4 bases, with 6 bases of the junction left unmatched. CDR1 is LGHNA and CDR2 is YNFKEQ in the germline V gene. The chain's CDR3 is CASSFRLAEYEQYF. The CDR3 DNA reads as TGTGCCAGCAGCTTCAGACTAGCGGAGTACGAGCAGTACTTC.

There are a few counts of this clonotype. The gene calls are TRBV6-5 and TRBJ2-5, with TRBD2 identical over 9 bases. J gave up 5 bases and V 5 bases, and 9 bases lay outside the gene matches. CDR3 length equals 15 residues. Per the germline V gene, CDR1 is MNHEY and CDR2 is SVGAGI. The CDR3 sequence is CASSIAGDGWETQYF. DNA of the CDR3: TGTGCCAGCAGTATAGCGGGAGACGGGTGGGAGACCCAGTACTTC.

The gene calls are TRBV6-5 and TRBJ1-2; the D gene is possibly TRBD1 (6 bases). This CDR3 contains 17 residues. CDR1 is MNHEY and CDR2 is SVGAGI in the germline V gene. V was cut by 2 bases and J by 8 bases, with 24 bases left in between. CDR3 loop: CASSYLTASQGSRGYTF. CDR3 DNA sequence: TGTGCCAGCAGTTACCTGACAGCCTCCCAGGGGAGTCGGGGCTACACCTTC.

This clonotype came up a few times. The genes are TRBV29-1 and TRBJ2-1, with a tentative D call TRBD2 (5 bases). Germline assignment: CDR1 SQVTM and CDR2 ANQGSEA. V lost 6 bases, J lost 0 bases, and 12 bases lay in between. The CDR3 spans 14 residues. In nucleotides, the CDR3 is TGCAGCGTGAGCGGAACCCCCTCCTACAATGAGCAGTTCTTC. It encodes CSVSGTPSYNEQFF.

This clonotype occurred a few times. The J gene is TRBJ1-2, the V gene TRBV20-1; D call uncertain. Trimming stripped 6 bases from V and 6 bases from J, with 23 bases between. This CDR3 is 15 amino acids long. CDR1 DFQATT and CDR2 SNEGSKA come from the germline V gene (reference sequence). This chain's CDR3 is CSAQPPGYSLHGYTF. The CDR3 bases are TGCAGTGCGCAGCCCCCAGGTTATAGTCTCCATGGCTACACCTTC.

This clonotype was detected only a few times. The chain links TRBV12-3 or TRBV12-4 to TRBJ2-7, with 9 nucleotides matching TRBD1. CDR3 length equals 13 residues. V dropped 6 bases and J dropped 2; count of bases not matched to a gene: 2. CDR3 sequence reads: CASRDRGAYEQYF. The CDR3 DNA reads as TGTGCCAGCAGGGACAGGGGAGCCTACGAGCAGTACTTC.

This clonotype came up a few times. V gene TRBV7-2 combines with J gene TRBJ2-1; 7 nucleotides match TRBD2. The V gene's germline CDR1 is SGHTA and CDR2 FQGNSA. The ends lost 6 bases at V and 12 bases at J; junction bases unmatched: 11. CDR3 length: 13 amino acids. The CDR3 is CASSRDPRGGQFF. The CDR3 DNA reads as TGTGCCAGCAGTCGTGACCCCCGCGGGGGGCAGTTCTTC. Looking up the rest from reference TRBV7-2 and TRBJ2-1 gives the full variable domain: GAGVSQSPSNKVTEKGKDVELRCDPISGHTALYWYRQSLGQGLEFLIYFQGNSAPDKSGLPSDRFSAERTGGSVSTLTIQRTQQEDSAVYLCASSRDPRGGQFFGPGTRLTVL.